A single sample gave rise to the 3 T cell receptor beta chains below, sequenced in a study of shared clonotypes between healthy human individuals. TCRdb's copy holds only in-frame clones and misses some; the assay was immunoSEQ multiplex PCR. This table holds millions of clones, around 96% found once. Terminally differentiated effector memory CD45RA+ cells were left out of the naive CD8 fraction, which was CD45RO-negative and positively selected for CCR7. The sample comprised naive CD8+ T cells sorted from blood. These receptors all come from a man between 18 and 29 years old in good health.

The chain is built from TRBV7-9 and TRBJ2-3; perhaps TRBD1 as D (5 bases). Per germline, CDR1 SEHNR and CDR2 FQNEAQ (reference sequence). This CDR3 spans 15 amino acids. V was pared by 5 bases and J by 0 bases, with 12 bases between. The CDR3 loop is CASSHITGSTDTQYF. In DNA, the CDR3 is TGTGCCAGCAGCCACATAACAGGTAGCACAGATACGCAGTATTTT.

This sequence joins TRBV13 and TRBJ2-2; 8 bases fit TRBD2. This CDR3 spans 15 amino acids. With V trimmed by 3 bases and J by 4 bases, 4 bases remained unmatched. CDR1 is PRHDT and CDR2 is FYEKMQ in the germline V gene (reference sequence). CDR3 in DNA: TGTGCCAGCAGCTTCCCTGCGGGGGGCACCGGGGAGCTGTTTTTT. Translating it yields CASSFPAGGTGELFF.

This sequence joins TRBV2 and TRBJ1-1; possibly TRBD1 for D (5 bases). Germline CDR1 SNHLY, CDR2 FYNNEI. The CDR3 contains 14 residues. V was cut by 4 bases and J by 8 bases, with 17 bases left in between. CDR3 protein: CASSGSSRGEEAFF. The CDR3 DNA follows: TGTGCCAGCAGTGGTAGTTCGAGGGGAGAGGAAGCTTTCTTT.